Detailed here is one TCR beta chain. The data belong to a study of T cells in Graves' hyperthyroidism and ophthalmopathy. The investigators amplified TCR beta CDR3 regions from RNA transcripts. During a first-round RT-PCR of the TCR CDR3, the HTBI primer set was used. TCRdb redid the calling of the multiplex PCR reads with MiXCR, one entry per CDR3 protein. The sample shows 450,000 to 650,000 distinct CDR3 sequences, 13% to 15% of them seen only once. The V end was cut by 0 bases, the J end by 3 bases, with 6 bases between. The CDR3 is made up of 14 amino acids. Per the germline V gene, CDR1 is MNHEY and CDR2 is SMNVEV (reference sequence). PBMCs were obtained from approximately 10 ml fresh peripheral blood.

This TCR came from a woman under 30 with Graves' ophthalmopathy. V is TRBV27 and J is TRBJ2-1; no firm D call. Sequenced material: blood. The CDR3 DNA reads TGTGCCAGCAGTTTATCAGCAATCTACAATGAGCAGTTCTTC. Its translation: CASSLSAIYNEQFF.